The present T cell receptor beta chain was sequenced within a study of monozygotic twins with inflammatory bowel disease. Germline-derived CDR1 and CDR2 are SGHTA and FQGNSA. The CDR3 is 13 residues long. TCRdb re-called the 5' RACE reads and catalogs CDR3 proteins one per entry, DNA excluded. With more than 100,000 distinct CDR3 sequences in the sample, the ten largest clones hold roughly 1.9%. The sequence derives from a human donor with ulcerative colitis or Crohn's disease, or a healthy co-twin of an affected twin (not recorded which). The V and J genes are TRBV7-2 and TRBJ1-2; TCRdb returns TRBD1, unconfirmable since there is no DNA. Sequenced material: blood. The CDR3 reads CASSSRGGYGYTF. Full variable domain (missing parts from reference TRBV7-2 and TRBJ1-2): GAGVSQSPSNKVTEKGKDVELRCDPISGHTALYWYRQSLGQGLEFLIYFQGNSAPDKSGLPSDRFSAERTGGSVSTLTIQRTQQEDSAVYLCASSSRGGYGYTFGSGTRLTVV.